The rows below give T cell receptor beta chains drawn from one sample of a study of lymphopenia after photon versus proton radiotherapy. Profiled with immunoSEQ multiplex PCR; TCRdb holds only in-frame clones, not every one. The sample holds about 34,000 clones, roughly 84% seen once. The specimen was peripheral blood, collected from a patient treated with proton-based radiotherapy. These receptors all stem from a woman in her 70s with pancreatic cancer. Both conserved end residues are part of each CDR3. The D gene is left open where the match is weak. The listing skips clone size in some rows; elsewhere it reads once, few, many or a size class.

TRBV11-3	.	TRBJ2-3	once	TGTGCCAGCAGCTGGGGGCGTGGGGGTACAGATACGCAGTATTTT	CASSWGRGGTDTQYF
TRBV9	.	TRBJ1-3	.	TGTGCCAGCAGCAAAGGGGGAGGCAGGGGCTCTGGAAACACCATATATTTT	CASSKGGGRGSGNTIYF
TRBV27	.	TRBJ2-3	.	TGTGCCAGTTGGGGAGATACGCAGTATTTT	CASWGDTQYF
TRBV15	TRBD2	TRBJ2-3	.	TGTGCCACCAGCAGAACCGGACTAGGTTCCACAGATACGCAGTATTTT	CATSRTGLGSTDTQYF
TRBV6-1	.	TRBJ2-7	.	TGTGCCAGCAGGCCGGGCGGCGGGGCCTCTTACGAGCAGTACTTC	CASRPGGGASYEQYF
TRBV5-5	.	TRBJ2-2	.	TGTGCCAGCAGCTTGATGGAGAACACCGGGGAGCTGTTTTTT	CASSLMENTGELFF
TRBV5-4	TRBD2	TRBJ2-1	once	TGTGCCAGCAGCTTGAGCGGGGGCAATGAGCAGTTCTTC	CASSLSGGNEQFF
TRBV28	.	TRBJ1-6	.	TGTGCCAGCAGTTTAGTCGGAGGAAATTCACCCCTCCACTTT	CASSLVGGNSPLHF
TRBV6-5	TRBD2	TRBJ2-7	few	TGTGCCAGCAGTCCGGGACTAGCGGTTGCGTTGTACTTC	CASSPGLAVALYF
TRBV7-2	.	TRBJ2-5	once	TGTGCCAGCAGCTTAGTGGGGGGGCTGAAGGCTATCCAAGAGACCCAGTACTTC	CASSLVGGLKAIQETQYF
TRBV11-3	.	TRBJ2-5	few	TGTGCCAGCAGCATGGGACAATCTGGGACGGAGACCCAGTACTTC	CASSMGQSGTETQYF
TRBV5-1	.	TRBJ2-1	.	TGCGCCAGCAGCTTGGTGATGGATGAGCAGTTCTTC	CASSLVMDEQFF
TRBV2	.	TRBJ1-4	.	TGTGCCAGCAGTGCAGGGGAGCATGAAAAACTGTTTTTT	CASSAGEHEKLFF
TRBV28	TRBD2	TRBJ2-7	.	TGTGCCAGCAGGTTGACCGGGACTAGCGGTTCCTACGAGCAGTACTTC	CASRLTGTSGSYEQYF
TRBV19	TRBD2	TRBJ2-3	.	TGTGCCAGTAGTACGACGCTAGCGGATCCCACAGATACGCAGTATTTT	CASSTTLADPTDTQYF
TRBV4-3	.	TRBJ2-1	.	TGCGCCAGCAGCCAAGGGGTCGCCTGGCCCTACAATGAGCAGTTCTTC	CASSQGVAWPYNEQFF
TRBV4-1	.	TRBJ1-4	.	TGCGCCAGCAGCCAAGATTTGAGGGCAGTAGGTGAAAAACTGTTTTTT	CASSQDLRAVGEKLFF
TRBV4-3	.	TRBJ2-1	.	TGCGCCAGCACCTTTACCACCTCCTACAATGAGCAGTTCTTC	CASTFTTSYNEQFF
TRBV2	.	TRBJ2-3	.	TGTGCCAGCAGTCCCACTTCAAGGCGCACAGATACGCAGTATTTT	CASSPTSRRTDTQYF
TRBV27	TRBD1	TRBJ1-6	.	TGTGCCAGCAGTCAACGACAGGGCAATTCACCCCTCCACTTT	CASSQRQGNSPLHF
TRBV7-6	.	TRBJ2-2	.	TGTGCCAGCAGCCCCCAGCGTGGACCAGGAGGCGGCGGGGAGCTGTTTTTT	CASSPQRGPGGGGELFF
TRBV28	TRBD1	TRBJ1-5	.	TGTGCCAGCAGGGGGACAGGGGTTAATCAGCCCCAGCATTTT	CASRGTGVNQPQHF
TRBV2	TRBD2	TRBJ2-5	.	TGTGCCAGCAGTGAAGGACTAGCCGATCAAGAGACCCAGTACTTC	CASSEGLADQETQYF
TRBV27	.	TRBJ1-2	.	TGTGCCAGCAGTTTCCGCTCTCCCCGATTGGGCTATGGCTACACCTTC	CASSFRSPRLGYGYTF
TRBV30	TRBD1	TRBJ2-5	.	TGTGCCTGGGGGACAGGGGGAGAGACCCAGTACTTC	CAWGTGGETQYF
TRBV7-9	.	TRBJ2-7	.	TGTGCCAGCAGACTTACGGACCAATCCTACGAGCAGTACTTC	CASRLTDQSYEQYF
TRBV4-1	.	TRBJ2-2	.	TGCGCCAGCAGCCTTGGACGGACGAACACCGGGGAGCTGTTTTTT	CASSLGRTNTGELFF
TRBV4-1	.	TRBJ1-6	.	TGCGCCAGCAGCCAAGAAGGCGACGCTTATAATTCACCCCTCCACTTT	CASSQEGDAYNSPLHF
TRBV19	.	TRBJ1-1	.	TGTGCCAGTAGTATAGGTGGACCCCGTGGCACTGAAGCTTTCTTT	CASSIGGPRGTEAFF
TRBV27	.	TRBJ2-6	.	TGTGCCAGCAGTCCCCGTGCTTTACAGATCTCTGGGGCCAACGTCCTGACTTTC	CASSPRALQISGANVLTF
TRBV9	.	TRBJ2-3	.	TGTGCCAGCAGCGTAGCCCTTCGTGATACGCAGTATTTT	CASSVALRDTQYF
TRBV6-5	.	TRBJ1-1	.	TGTGCCAGCACCTCTGGTACTGAAGCTTTCTTT	CASTSGTEAFF
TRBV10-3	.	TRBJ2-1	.	TGTGCCATCAGTGATTCGTTTGGGGGCGGAGGGGGTCTAAATGAGCAGTTCTTC	CAISDSFGGGGGLNEQFF
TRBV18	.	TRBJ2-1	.	TGTGCCATAGCCGGCATTAAGAACAATGAGCAGTTCTTC	CAIAGIKNNEQFF
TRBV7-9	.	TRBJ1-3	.	TGTGCCAGCAGCTTTGACAGCAATCAAGGAAACACCATATATTTT	CASSFDSNQGNTIYF
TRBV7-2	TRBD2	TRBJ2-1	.	TGTGCCAGCAGCCACGGGACTAGCGGGAGAAATTACAATGAGCAGTTCTTC	CASSHGTSGRNYNEQFF
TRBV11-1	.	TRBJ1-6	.	TGTGCCAGCAGCTTTGGGACTATCAATAATTCACCCCTCCACTTT	CASSFGTINNSPLHF
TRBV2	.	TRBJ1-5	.	TGTGCCAGCAGTGAAGACGGTGGGGATCAGCCCCAGCATTTT	CASSEDGGDQPQHF
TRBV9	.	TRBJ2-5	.	TGTGCCAGCAGCGTTAGCGCCACAGACAGAGAGACCCAGTACTTC	CASSVSATDRETQYF
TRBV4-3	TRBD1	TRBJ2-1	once	TGCGCCAGCAGCCAAATTAACAGGGGGCGAGATGAGCAGTTCTTC	CASSQINRGRDEQFF
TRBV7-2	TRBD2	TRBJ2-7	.	TGTGCCAGCAGCCGAAGACTAGCGGGGACCTACGAGCAGTACTTC	CASSRRLAGTYEQYF
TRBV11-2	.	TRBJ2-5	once	TGTGCCAGCAGCTTAAATCCGGGGACGGGGGCTAGTGAGACCCAGTACTTC	CASSLNPGTGASETQYF
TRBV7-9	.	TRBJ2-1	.	TGTGCCAGCAGCTTAGGGGGTGTGGCACCGGGGAATACCCACAATGAGCAGTTCTTC	CASSLGGVAPGNTHNEQFF
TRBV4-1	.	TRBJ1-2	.	TGCGCCAGCAGCCAAGACTTTGGGGCTTACTATGGCTACACCTTC	CASSQDFGAYYGYTF
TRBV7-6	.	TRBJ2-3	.	TGTGCCAGCAGCCCACTTCGGTCTAGCACAGATACGCAGTATTTT	CASSPLRSSTDTQYF
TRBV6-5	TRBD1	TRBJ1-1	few	TGTGCCAGCAGGGGACAGGGCCTTTTGAACACTGAAGCTTTCTTT	CASRGQGLLNTEAFF
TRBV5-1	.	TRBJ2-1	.	TGCGCCAGCAGCTTGGTACTAGATTTCGATGAGCAGTTCTTC	CASSLVLDFDEQFF
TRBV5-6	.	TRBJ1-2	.	TGTGCCAGCAGCCTCCATCCAACAGGGTCCTATGGCTACACCTTC	CASSLHPTGSYGYTF
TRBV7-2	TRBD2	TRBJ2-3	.	TGTGCCAGCAGTGTACTAGCGGGAGGGCCGCGGGGCACAGATACGCAGTATTTT	CASSVLAGGPRGTDTQYF
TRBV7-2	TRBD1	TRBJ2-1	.	TGTGCCAGCAGCTCGACAGGGATCACTGGGAACTACAATGAGCAGTTCTTC	CASSSTGITGNYNEQFF
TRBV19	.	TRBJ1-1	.	TGTGCCAGTACCCCATACAGGCATGGGAACACTGAAGCTTTCTTT	CASTPYRHGNTEAFF
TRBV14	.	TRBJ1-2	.	TGTGCCAGCAGCCAAGCAGGGGTCGGTGGCTATGGCTACACCTTC	CASSQAGVGGYGYTF
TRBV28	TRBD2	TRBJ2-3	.	TGTGCCAGCACCCGCCTTGGACTAGCGGGTTCGCAAGATACGCAGTATTTT	CASTRLGLAGSQDTQYF